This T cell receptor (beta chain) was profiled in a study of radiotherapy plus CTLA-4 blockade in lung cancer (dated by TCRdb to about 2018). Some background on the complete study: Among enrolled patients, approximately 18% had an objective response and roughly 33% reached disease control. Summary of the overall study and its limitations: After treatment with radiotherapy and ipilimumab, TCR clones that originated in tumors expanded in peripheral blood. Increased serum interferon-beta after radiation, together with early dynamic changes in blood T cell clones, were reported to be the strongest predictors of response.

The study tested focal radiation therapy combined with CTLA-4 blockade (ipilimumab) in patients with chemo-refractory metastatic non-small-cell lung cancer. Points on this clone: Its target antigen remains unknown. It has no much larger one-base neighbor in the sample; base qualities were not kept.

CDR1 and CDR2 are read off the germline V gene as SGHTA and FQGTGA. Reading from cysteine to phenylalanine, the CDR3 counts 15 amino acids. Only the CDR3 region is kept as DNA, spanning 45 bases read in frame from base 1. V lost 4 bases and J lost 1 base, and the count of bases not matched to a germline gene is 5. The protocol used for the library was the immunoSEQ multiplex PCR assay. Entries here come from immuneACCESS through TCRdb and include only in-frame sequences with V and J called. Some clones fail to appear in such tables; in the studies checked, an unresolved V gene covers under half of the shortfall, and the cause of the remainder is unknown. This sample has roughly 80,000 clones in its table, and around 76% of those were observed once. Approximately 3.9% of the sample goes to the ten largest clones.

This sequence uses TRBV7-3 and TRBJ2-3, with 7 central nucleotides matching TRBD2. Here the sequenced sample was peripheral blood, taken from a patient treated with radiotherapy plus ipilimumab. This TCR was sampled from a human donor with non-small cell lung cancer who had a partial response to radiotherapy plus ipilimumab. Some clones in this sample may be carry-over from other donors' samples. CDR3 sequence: CASSSTGGRTDTQYF. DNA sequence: TGTGCCAGCAGCTCAACGGGGGGACGCACAGATACGCAGTATTTT.